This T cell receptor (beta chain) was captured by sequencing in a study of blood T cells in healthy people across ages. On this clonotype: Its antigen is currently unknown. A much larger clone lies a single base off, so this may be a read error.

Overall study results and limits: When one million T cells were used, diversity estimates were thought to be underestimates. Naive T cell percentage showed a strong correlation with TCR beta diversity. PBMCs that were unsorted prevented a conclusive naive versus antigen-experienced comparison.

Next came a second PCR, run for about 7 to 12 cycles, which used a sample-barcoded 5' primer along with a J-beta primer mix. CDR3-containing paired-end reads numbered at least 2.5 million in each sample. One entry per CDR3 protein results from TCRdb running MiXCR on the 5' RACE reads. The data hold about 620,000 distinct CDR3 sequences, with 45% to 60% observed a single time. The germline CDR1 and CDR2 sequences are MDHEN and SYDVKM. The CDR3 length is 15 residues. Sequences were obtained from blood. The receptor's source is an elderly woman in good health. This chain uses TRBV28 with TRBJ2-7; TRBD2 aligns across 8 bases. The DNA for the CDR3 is TGTACCAGCAGTTTAATAAGCGGGAGTTTCTACGAGCAGTACTTC. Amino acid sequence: CTSSLISGSFYEQYF. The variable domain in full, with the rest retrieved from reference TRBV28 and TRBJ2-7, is DVKVTQSSRYLVKRTGEKVFLECVQDMDHENMFWYRQDPGLGLRLIYFSYDVKMKEKGDIPEGYSVSREKKERFSLILESASTNQTSMYLCTSSLISGSFYEQYFGPGTRLTVT.